Listed here are 8 T cell receptor beta chains from one sample, sequenced in a study of cytomegalovirus exposure and HLA in healthy donors. This PCR relied on a set of 60 Vbeta primers and 13 Jbeta primers. Clones were read by immunoSEQ multiplex PCR, and TCRdb kept only the in-frame ones, dropping some. The sample holds 150,000 to 200,000 clones, 80% seen once. The material sequenced was PBMCs. Every receptor here comes from a woman in her forties or fifties in good health and CMV-seropositive.

V usage is TRBV19 and J usage is TRBJ1-2; unclear D gene. V gave up 6 bases and J gave up 5 bases, with 7 bases separating them. The CDR3 totals 11 residues. Germline lookup yields CDR1 LNHDA and CDR2 SQIVND (reference sequence). CDR3 sequence: CASRAEYGYTF. CDR3 coding DNA: TGTGCCAGTAGGGCAGAATATGGCTACACCTTC.

This clone was seen only once. The J gene is TRBJ1-2, the V gene TRBV9, with 7 bases that match TRBD1. CDR1 is SGDLS, CDR2 YYNGEE, per germline. CDR3 size: 15 residues. V trimming: 4 bases; J trimming: 6 bases; junction bases outside the gene matches: 12. The CDR3 region has the DNA TGTGCCAGCAGCTTCCGGAGAGGCAGGGGGGATGGCTACACCTTC. Its protein is CASSFRRGRGDGYTF. The complete variable domain, with remaining parts taken from reference TRBV9 and TRBJ1-2, reads DSGVTQTPKHLITATGQRVTLRCSPRSGDLSVYWYQQSLDQGLQFLIQYYNGEERAKGNILERFSAQQFPDLHSELNLSSLELGDSALYFCASSFRRGRGDGYTFGSGTRLTVV.

The rearrangement links TRBV28 to TRBJ1-5; weak D call: TRBD1 (6 bases). The CDR3 sequence is 14 residues long. V lost 6 bases and J lost 6, with 15 bases in between. Germline V gene sequence: CDR1 MDHEN, CDR2 SYDVKM. The chain's CDR3 is CASSQGHSTQPQHF. As DNA, the CDR3 is TGTGCCAGCAGCCAGGGGCACTCGACTCAGCCCCAGCATTTT.

The chain recombines TRBV27 with TRBJ1-6, with 11 positions matching TRBD1. V was clipped by 6 bases and J by 10 bases; unmatched bases: 11. Germline-derived CDR1 and CDR2 are MNHEY and SMNVEV (reference sequence). The CDR3 length is 16 residues. As DNA, the CDR3 is TGTGCCAGCAGCGCGGAGGGGACAGGGGGTAACTCACCCCTCCACTTT. Translating gives CASSAEGTGGNSPLHF.

The chain combines TRBV4-3 with TRBJ2-5, with a tentative D call TRBD1 (6 bases). The CDR3 runs to 15 residues. CDR1 and CDR2 from the germline V gene are LGHNA and YSLEER. Trimming cost V 1 base and J 0 bases, with 9 bases left between them. The CDR3 spells CASSQGQGYQETQYF. As DNA, the CDR3 is TGCGCCAGCAGCCAAGGGCAGGGGTACCAAGAGACCCAGTACTTC.

The chain links TRBV11-3 to TRBJ2-1, with D possibly matching TRBD2 (6 bases). Trimming removed 1 base at V and 13 bases at J, with 14 bases between. The CDR3 has 13 residues. Germline V CDR1 and CDR2: SGHNT, YENEEA. The CDR3 DNA sequence: TGTGCCAGCAGCTTAGGAATTAGGGGAGGTCAGTTCTTC. This sequence encodes CASSLGIRGGQFF.

The V gene is TRBV30, the J gene TRBJ2-3; 7 bases fit TRBD2. The CDR3 runs to 14 residues. The trim removed 3 bases at V and 0 bases at J, leaving 3 bases unmatched. Germline loops: CDR1 GTSNPN, CDR2 SVGIG (reference sequence). The CDR3 protein is CAWSLAASTDTQYF. The CDR3 region has the DNA TGTGCCTGGAGCCTAGCGGCTAGCACAGATACGCAGTATTTT.

V is TRBV9 and J is TRBJ1-2; no definite D call. CDR1 is SGDLS, CDR2 YYNGEE, per germline. The V end was cut by 0 bases, the J end by 8 bases, with 11 bases between. CDR3 size: 13 residues. The CDR3 loop is CASSVDRVGGYTF. DNA for the CDR3: TGTGCCAGCAGCGTAGATCGGGTTGGGGGCTACACCTTC.